These T cell receptor beta chains were read from a single sample in a study of T cell changes during pregnancy in multiple sclerosis. Clones were read by immunoSEQ multiplex PCR, and TCRdb kept only the in-frame ones, dropping some. This table has around 36,000 clones, 80% to 95% appearing once. The starting material was CD8+ T cells from peripheral blood mononuclear cells, obtained in the first trimester of pregnancy. All receptors derive from a female donor with multiple sclerosis, enrolled in a pregnancy study. CDR3s include the opening cysteine and the closing phenylalanine or tryptophan. A D gene is named only where the DNA matches it firmly. Size tells how often a clone was seen (once, few, many) or the class of an expanded clone, and some rows leave it out.

>TRBJ2-7|TRBV5-4|NA|NA
TGTGCCAGCAGCTTTGGGGGGACTCCGACCTACGAGCAGTACTTC
CASSFGGTPTYEQYF
>TRBJ1-1|TRBV9|TRBD1|NA
TGTGCCAGCAGCGCATTAGACAGGGGCAACACTGAAGCTTTCTTT
CASSALDRGNTEAFF
>TRBJ1-1|TRBV4-1|NA|medium-sized
TGCGCCAGCAGCCATTATGACAGGACCACTGAAGCTTTCTTT
CASSHYDRTTEAFF
>TRBJ1-4|TRBV7-8|NA|NA
TGTGCCAGCAGCTTAGGACAGACTGAAAAACTGTTTTTT
CASSLGQTEKLFF
>TRBJ2-1|TRBV25-1|TRBD1|NA
TGTGCCAGCAGTGAGGGCGAGACAGGGAGATACAATGAGCAGTTCTTC
CASSEGETGRYNEQFF
>TRBJ2-3|TRBV19|TRBD2|NA
TGTGCCAGTAGTATAGTCTTGGGAGGGGCAGATACGCAGTATTTT
CASSIVLGGADTQYF
>TRBJ2-2|TRBV15|NA|NA
TGTGCCACCAGCAATGGGGGGGGGCTCGACACCGGGGAGCTGTTTTTT
CATSNGGGLDTGELFF
>TRBJ1-2|TRBV27|TRBD1|NA
TGTGCCAGCAGCCGACAGGGGGTGATTGGCTACACCTTC
CASSRQGVIGYTF
>TRBJ2-7|TRBV27|TRBD2|NA
TGTGCCAGCAGTTTACAACTAGCGATGGCCTACGAGCAGTACTTC
CASSLQLAMAYEQYF
>TRBJ2-7|TRBV18|TRBD1|NA
TGTGCCAGCTCACCAATAGGGACAGGGGCGGGCGAGCAGTACTTC
CASSPIGTGAGEQYF
>TRBJ2-7|TRBV6-1|TRBD1|NA
TGTGCCAGCAGTGAACTTAGTAACAGGGGGATGGCCGAGCAGTACTTC
CASSELSNRGMAEQYF
>TRBJ2-3|TRBV15|TRBD2|NA
TGTGCCACCAGCAGAATGATAGCGGGGACAGATACGCAGTATTTT
CATSRMIAGTDTQYF
>TRBJ2-1|TRBV4-2|TRBD2|NA
TGTGCCAGCAGCCAAGATTGGGCTAGCGGGGGGGCACATGAGCAGTTCTTC
CASSQDWASGGAHEQFF
>TRBJ2-6|TRBV11-2|TRBD1|NA
TGTGCCAGCAGCTTAGAGGACAGGGATCTCACTGGGGCCAACGTCCTGACTTTC
CASSLEDRDLTGANVLTF
>TRBJ2-7|TRBV6-6|NA|NA
TGTGCCAGCAGTACCGGAGGGGGCAGCGACGAGCAGTACTTC
CASSTGGGSDEQYF
>TRBJ1-4|TRBV6-1|NA|NA
TGTGCCAGCAGCCCCAACGAGCACAATGAAAAACTGTTTTTT
CASSPNEHNEKLFF
>TRBJ2-1|TRBV9|TRBD2|NA
TGTGCCAGCAGCTCCAGCGGGGGGGTTATGGACAATGAGCAGTTCTTC
CASSSSGGVMDNEQFF
>TRBJ2-3|TRBV4-2|TRBD2|medium-sized
TGTGCCAGCAGCCAAGATCGGGGGGGCCCAGATACGCAGTATTTT
CASSQDRGGPDTQYF
>TRBJ2-2|TRBV7-6|NA|once
TGTGCGGGAGGGACAGGGAACACCGGGGAGCTGTTTTTT
CAGGTGNTGELFF
>TRBJ1-1|TRBV6-5|TRBD1|NA
TGTGCCAGTAAAACAGGGGGCACTGAAGCTTTCTTT
CASKTGGTEAFF